The 29 T cell receptor beta chains given below trace back to one sample, sequenced in a study of technical replicates of blood from several donors. The protocol was immunoSEQ multiplex PCR, while the TCRdb copy is restricted to in-frame clones and leaves out a portion. The table has approximately 79,000 clones, roughly 97% seen once. Material: T cells isolated from PBMCs. The receptors here all came from a human donor in good health.

The chain recombines TRBV9 with TRBJ1-4; the D is unclear. The V end lost 0 bases, the J end lost 8 bases, and 17 bases lay between the germline ends. This CDR3 is 16 amino acids long. Germline V gives CDR1 SGDLS, CDR2 YYNGEE. The chain's CDR3 is CASSVEAVGIGEKLFF. In DNA, the CDR3 is TGTGCCAGCAGCGTAGAAGCGGTTGGAATAGGCGAAAAACTGTTTTTT.

The V gene is TRBV5-6, the J gene TRBJ2-2, with 8 bases that match TRBD1. V lost 1 base, J lost 5 bases, and 4 bases stayed unmatched. The CDR3 extends over 15 amino acids. The germline V gene has CDR1 SGHDT and CDR2 YYEEEE. The CDR3 spells CASSLKQGVTGELFF. The CDR3 nucleotides are TGTGCCAGCAGCTTGAAACAGGGGGTAACCGGGGAGCTGTTTTTT.

The rearrangement uses TRBV4-3 and TRBJ1-2; possibly TRBD1 for D (5 bases). V lost 0 bases and J lost 5, with 13 bases in between. There are 15 residues in the CDR3. The germline gives CDR1 LGHNA, CDR2 YSLEER. CDR3 residues: CASSQDLGREYGYTF. The CDR3 DNA reads TGCGCCAGCAGCCAAGATCTGGGACGGGAGTATGGCTACACCTTC.

With regard to this clone: The junction departs from germline at one end; a sequencing error may be responsible. This chain joins TRBV28 and TRBJ2-5, with D perhaps matching TRBD1 (6 bases). This CDR3 is built from 11 residues. Per germline, CDR1 MDHEN and CDR2 SYDVKM. The CDR3 protein is CASSWHRVVDF. DNA of the CDR3: TGTGCCAGCAGTTGGCACAGGGTGGTGGACTTC.

This rearrangement joins TRBV29-1 to TRBJ2-3, with unresolved D. V lost 8 bases to trimming and J lost 2 bases, with 17 bases between them. The CDR3 consists of 14 residues. CDR1 is SQVTM and CDR2 is ANQGSEA in the germline V gene. The CDR3 coding sequence is TGCAGCACGATCCTGGCACCTGACACAGATACGCAGTATTTT. Protein sequence: CSTILAPDTDTQYF.

The CDR3 loop is CASSFFGRGNQGEKLFF. CDR3 nucleotides: TGTGCCAGCAGCTTTTTCGGCAGGGGTAATCAGGGTGAAAAACTGTTTTTT. The J gene is TRBJ1-4, the V gene TRBV5-4, with D maybe TRBD1 (6 bases). Germline V CDR1 and CDR2: SGHNT, YYREEE (reference sequence). With 2 bases removed from V and 7 bases from J, the gap between germline ends came to 21 bases. This CDR3 is 17 amino acids long. The full variable domain, in which reference TRBV5-4 and TRBJ1-4 provide the parts outside the CDR3, is ETGVTQSPTHLIKTRGQQVTLRCSSQSGHNTVSWYQQALGQGPQFIFQYYREEENGRGNFPPRFSGLQFPNYSSELNVNALELDDSALYLCASSFFGRGNQGEKLFFGSGTQLSVL.

The chain joins TRBV7-8 to TRBJ1-1, with D hard to call. V lost 1 base and J 4 bases, leaving 10 bases between the germline ends. In germline, CDR1 is SGHVS, CDR2 FQNEAQ. CDR3 length equals 14 residues. CDR3 region: CASSLGGWGTEAFF. DNA for the CDR3: TGTGCCAGCAGCTTAGGAGGGTGGGGCACTGAAGCTTTCTTT. The full variable domain, with the rest looked up from reference TRBV7-8 and TRBJ1-1, is GAGVSQSPRYKVAKRGQDVALRCDPISGHVSLFWYQQALGQGPEFLTYFQNEAQLDKSGLPSDRFFAERPEGSVSTLKIQRTQQEDSAVYLCASSLGGWGTEAFFGQGTRLTVV.

The chain links TRBV4-1 to TRBJ2-2, with a possible D match to TRBD1 (6 bases). The CDR3 is 14 residues long. Deletions cut 0 bases from V and 10 bases from J, with 12 bases between. Germline-derived CDR1 and CDR2 are MGHRA and YSYEKL. CDR3 DNA sequence: TGCGCCAGCAGCCAAGAAAACAGGGCTGAGGAGCTGTTTTTT. This codes for CASSQENRAEELFF.

The chain joins TRBV7-2 to TRBJ2-6; D gene unclear. Trimming pared 0 bases from V and 0 bases from J, leaving 9 bases between. The CDR3 runs 17 residues. CDR1 SGHTA and CDR2 FQGNSA come from the germline V gene. CDR3 nucleotides: TGTGCCAGCAGCTTAGCCTCGGTTTCCTCTGGGGCCAACGTCCTGACTTTC. Amino acids: CASSLASVSSGANVLTF. Looking up the rest from reference TRBV7-2 and TRBJ2-6 gives the full variable domain: GAGVSQSPSNKVTEKGKDVELRCDPISGHTALYWYRQSLGQGLEFLIYFQGNSAPDKSGLPSDRFSAERTGGSVSTLTIQRTQQEDSAVYLCASSLASVSSGANVLTFGAGSRLTVL.

In this sample, this clone turned up many times. The gene calls are TRBV19 and TRBJ2-1; 10 bases are shared with TRBD2. In germline, CDR1 is LNHDA, CDR2 SQIVND (reference sequence). There are 15 residues in the CDR3. The trim removed 4 bases at V and 5 bases at J, leaving 5 bases unmatched. The CDR3 spells CASSTGTSANNEQFF. CDR3 bases: TGTGCCAGTAGTACCGGGACTAGCGCGAACAATGAGCAGTTCTTC.

In this sample, this clone turned up a few times. The chain carries TRBV7-2 and TRBJ1-1; 7 nucleotides agree with TRBD1. The CDR3 has 14 residues. Germline loops: CDR1 SGHTA, CDR2 FQGNSA. V lost 5 bases and J lost 0; bases outside the gene matches: 3. The CDR3 spells CASSLRGMNTEAFF. The CDR3 DNA follows: TGTGCCAGCAGCCTCAGGGGGATGAACACTGAAGCTTTCTTT.

This clone was seen just once. The rearrangement uses TRBV7-3 and TRBJ2-5; TRBD2 agrees at 9 bases. Germline V gene data show CDR1 as SGHTA and CDR2 as FQGTGA. The V gene end was trimmed by 5 bases and the J gene end by 2 bases; junction bases not matched to a gene: 12. This CDR3 is 17 amino acids long. The CDR3 spells CASSGGLASGKQETQYF. The CDR3, as DNA: TGTGCCAGCAGCGGTGGGCTGGCTAGCGGGAAACAAGAGACCCAGTACTTC.

This chain joins TRBV7-8 and TRBJ2-3; tentatively, D is TRBD2 (5 bases). The CDR3 runs to 15 residues. Germline V lookup: CDR1 SGHVS, CDR2 FQNEAQ. Trimming shortened V by 1 base and J by 1 base, and 9 bases separated the two germline ends. This CDR3 is CASSLGGSGTDTQYF. The CDR3 nucleotides are TGTGCCAGCAGCTTAGGGGGTAGCGGCACAGATACGCAGTATTTT.

The chain carries TRBV12-1 and TRBJ2-4; the table gives TRBD2 as D, unverified against the DNA. TRBV12-1 is termed a pseudogene. The CDR3 spans 19 residues. CDR3 sequence (DNA): TGTGCCAGCAGCTCCAAGAGGACTAGACTCTACTACGCCAAAAACATTCAGTACTTC. Protein product: CASSSKRTRLYYAKNIQYF.

CDR3 nucleotides: TGTGCCAGCAGCCCGGCTCCGGGCCAAGAGACCCAGTACTTC. It yields the protein CASSPAPGQETQYF. The chain uses TRBV11-2 and TRBJ2-5; the D is unclear. V lost 5 bases and J 1 base, leaving 11 bases between the germline ends. Germline values: CDR1 SGHAT, CDR2 FQNNGV. This CDR3 is 14 amino acids long.

The chain uses TRBV9 and TRBJ1-5; no clear D. V was pared by 3 bases and J by 3 bases, with 7 bases between. This CDR3 has 13 residues. Germline CDR1 is SGDLS and CDR2 is YYNGEE. Here the CDR3 reads CASSAGLNQPQHF. The CDR3 nucleotides read TGTGCCAGCAGCGCGGGTCTCAATCAGCCCCAGCATTTT.

This chain joins TRBV30 and TRBJ1-5; D remains unclear. The CDR3 spans 13 residues. The V gene lost 2 bases and the J gene lost 7 bases, with 12 bases spanning the gap. Germline V CDR1 and CDR2: GTSNPN, SVGIG (reference sequence). CDR3 sequence reads: CAWSLGGRQPQHF. The CDR3, as DNA: TGTGCCTGGAGTCTCGGAGGGAGACAGCCCCAGCATTTT. Together with reference TRBV30 and TRBJ1-5, the CDR3 gives the full variable domain: SQTIHQWPATLVQPVGSPLSLECTVEGTSNPNLYWYRQAAGRGLQLLFYSVGIGQISSEVPQNLSASRPQDRQFILSSKKLLLSDSGFYLCAWSLGGRQPQHFGDGTRLSIL.

V is TRBV9 and J is TRBJ2-2; tentatively, D is TRBD2 (6 bases). This CDR3 region has 16 residues. Germline V CDR1 and CDR2: SGDLS, YYNGEE. Between the trimmed V and J ends, which lost 0 bases and 1 base, there was a span of 10 bases. The CDR3 reads CASSVDGGGNTGELFF. DNA for the CDR3: TGTGCCAGCAGCGTAGACGGGGGTGGGAACACCGGGGAGCTGTTTTTT.

This chain joins TRBV5-4 and TRBJ2-3; D is possibly TRBD2 (5 bases). V dropped 4 bases and J dropped 6 bases, with 18 bases sitting between them. CDR1 is SGHNT, CDR2 YYREEE, per germline (reference sequence). This CDR3 is built from 15 residues. CDR3 DNA: TGTGCCAGCAGCCTAGACCCAGCGGAGAGCGATACGCAGTATTTT. Its protein is CASSLDPAESDTQYF. Based on the CDR3 plus reference TRBV5-4 and TRBJ2-3, the full variable domain is ETGVTQSPTHLIKTRGQQVTLRCSSQSGHNTVSWYQQALGQGPQFIFQYYREEENGRGNFPPRFSGLQFPNYSSELNVNALELDDSALYLCASSLDPAESDTQYFGPGTRLTVL.

This rearrangement joins TRBV6-1 to TRBJ2-1, with 8 bases lining up with TRBD2. J lost 4 bases, V lost 8 bases, and 10 bases had no gene match. Looked up from germline, CDR1 is MNHNS and CDR2 is SASEGT. The CDR3 covers 15 residues. As DNA, the CDR3 is TGTGCCAGCGGCGGGGGGTCCTACGTTTACAATGAGCAGTTCTTC. This sequence encodes CASGGGSYVYNEQFF.

This chain connects TRBV19 to TRBJ2-7; no reliable D call. The CDR3 is 11 residues long. The germline V gene encodes CDR1 LNHDA and CDR2 SQIVND (reference sequence). V lost 5 bases and J lost 1, with 3 bases in between. CDR3 loop: CASSPSYEQYF. The CDR3 bases are TGTGCCAGTAGTCCTTCCTACGAGCAGTACTTC.

V usage is TRBV9 and J usage is TRBJ2-1; 11 bases align to TRBD2. The CDR3 extends over 17 amino acids. In germline, CDR1 is SGDLS, CDR2 YYNGEE. With 1 base clipped from V and 6 bases from J, the junction kept 9 bases outside the gene matches. As DNA, the CDR3 is TGTGCCAGCAGCGTACTCGTAACTAGCGGGAGTATCAATGAGCAGTTCTTC. It specifies CASSVLVTSGSINEQFF. Variable domain in full (rest from reference TRBV9 and TRBJ2-1): DSGVTQTPKHLITATGQRVTLRCSPRSGDLSVYWYQQSLDQGLQFLIQYYNGEERAKGNILERFSAQQFPDLHSELNLSSLELGDSALYFCASSVLVTSGSINEQFFGPGTRLTVL.

This chain links TRBV7-9 with TRBJ1-2, with no clear D. Trimming pared 1 base from V and 0 bases from J, leaving 3 bases between. CDR1 is SEHNR and CDR2 is FQNEAQ in the germline V gene (reference sequence). The CDR3 spans 13 residues. The CDR3, as DNA: TGTGCCAGCAGCTTAGGAGCTAACTATGGCTACACCTTC. It encodes CASSLGANYGYTF.

The J gene is TRBJ2-1, the V gene TRBV7-3; 8 bases are shared with TRBD2. Germline values: CDR1 SGHTA, CDR2 FQGTGA. There are 17 residues in the CDR3. After removal of 5 bases from V and 0 bases from J, the junction contained 9 bases not matched to a gene. CDR3 nucleotides: TGTGCCAGCAGCCTTGCACCCGGGACTAGCTCCTACAATGAGCAGTTCTTC. This encodes CASSLAPGTSSYNEQFF.

This rearrangement joins TRBV12-5 to TRBJ1-2; 8 positions agree with TRBD1. The CDR3 contains 19 residues. Germline-derived CDR1 and CDR2 are LGHNT and FRNRAP. Trimming at V came to 0 bases and at J to 4 bases, leaving 16 bases not matched to a gene. This CDR3 is CASGLVQGAFEPRLYGYTF. CDR3 nucleotide sequence: TGTGCTAGTGGTTTGGTTCAGGGGGCCTTTGAGCCTAGACTCTATGGCTACACCTTC. The variable domain in full, with the rest retrieved from reference TRBV12-5 and TRBJ1-2, is DARVTQTPRHKVTEMGQEVTMRCQPILGHNTVFWYRQTMMQGLELLAYFRNRAPLDDSGMPKDRFSAEMPDATLATLKIQPSEPRDSAVYFCASGLVQGAFEPRLYGYTFGSGTRLTVV.

The rearrangement links TRBV5-8 to TRBJ2-5; D may be TRBD1 (6 bases). The CDR3 is 13 amino acids. Germline V gene lookup returns CDR1 SGHTS and CDR2 YDEGEE. Trimming removed 2 bases from V and 3 bases from J, with 8 bases in between. In nucleotides, the CDR3 is TGTGCCAGCAGCTTATACAGGGAAGAGACCCAGTACTTC. This gives the protein CASSLYREETQYF.

The gene calls are TRBV5-4 and TRBJ1-2; D uncertain. V shed 7 bases and J shed 2 bases, with 18 bases lying between them. The CDR3 spans 15 residues. The germline gives CDR1 SGHNT, CDR2 YYREEE (reference sequence). CDR3 sequence (DNA): TGTGCCAGCGCGACCTCCACACAGAACAACTATGGCTACACCTTC. This codes for CASATSTQNNYGYTF.

The V and J genes are TRBV5-1 and TRBJ1-1, with 7 bases matching TRBD1. CDR3 length: 13 amino acids. CDR1 and CDR2 (germline): SGHRS, YFSETQ. The V segment lost 4 bases and the J segment 5 bases; nucleotides outside the gene matches: 5. The CDR3 spells CASSGDSKTEAFF. The CDR3 DNA is TGCGCCAGCAGCGGGGACAGTAAGACTGAAGCTTTCTTT.

V and J are TRBV7-2 and TRBJ2-5; D possibly corresponds to TRBD2 (6 bases). The CDR3 is 13 amino acids. Per germline, CDR1 SGHTA and CDR2 FQGNSA. Deletions cut 0 bases from V and 4 bases from J, with 6 bases between. CDR3 loop: CASSLAGGETQYF. CDR3 coding DNA: TGTGCCAGCAGCTTAGCCGGGGGAGAGACCCAGTACTTC. Based on the CDR3 plus reference TRBV7-2 and TRBJ2-5, the full variable domain is GAGVSQSPSNKVTEKGKDVELRCDPISGHTALYWYRQSLGQGLEFLIYFQGNSAPDKSGLPSDRFSAERTGGSVSTLTIQRTQQEDSAVYLCASSLAGGETQYFGPGTRLLVL.